The clone carrying this T cell receptor beta chain was observed a handful of times. The antigen remains undetermined. The data were obtained in a study of cytomegalovirus exposure and HLA in healthy donors. Study results and limitations: The authors listed over 150 TCR beta chains as cytomegalovirus-associated. 87-base-pair reads could not separate some V segments, including TRBV6-2 and TRBV6-3. Previously analyzed data showed that most TCR beta V segments were productive at a frequency of about 87% or about 30%. At a 0.05 false discovery rate, a later analysis found some 17,000 TCR beta sequences to be associated with HLA alleles.

In germline, CDR1 is GTSNPN, CDR2 SVGIG (reference sequence). CDR3 length: 15 amino acids. Trimming stripped 0 bases from V and 0 bases from J, with 10 bases between. Amplification used 60 Vbeta primers and 13 Jbeta primers. Using immunoSEQ multiplex PCR, the repertoire was profiled, and TCRdb retains in-frame clones only, with some absent. Of about 130,000 clones listed, around 70% are singletons. The chain has TRBV30 and TRBJ2-3, with D possibly matching TRBD2 (6 bases). Sequenced input: PBMCs. The receptor was derived from a human donor in good health. The CDR3 sequence: CAWSVRRGSTDTQYF. Here the CDR3 DNA reads TGTGCCTGGAGTGTACGGCGGGGAAGCACAGATACGCAGTATTTT.